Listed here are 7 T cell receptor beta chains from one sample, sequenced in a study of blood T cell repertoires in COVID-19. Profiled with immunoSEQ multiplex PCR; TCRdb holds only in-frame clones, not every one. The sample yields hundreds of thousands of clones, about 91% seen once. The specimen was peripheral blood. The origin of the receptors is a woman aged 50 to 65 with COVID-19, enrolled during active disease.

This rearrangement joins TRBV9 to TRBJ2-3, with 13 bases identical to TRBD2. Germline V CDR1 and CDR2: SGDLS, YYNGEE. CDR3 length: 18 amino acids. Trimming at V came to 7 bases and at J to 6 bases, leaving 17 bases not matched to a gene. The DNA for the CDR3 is TGTGCCAGCTCCGCGGGACTAGCGGGGCCAAGTCACACGGATACGCAGTATTTT. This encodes CASSAGLAGPSHTDTQYF.

CDR3 DNA: TGTGCCAGCAGCCTCACCGGGGAGCTGTTTTTT. It yields the protein CASSLTGELFF. The V gene is TRBV7-7, the J gene TRBJ2-2; D gene ambiguous. Germline lookup yields CDR1 SSHAT and CDR2 FNYEAQ (reference sequence). The CDR3 totals 11 residues. Trimming left V 5 bases short and J 4 bases short, with 2 bases between.

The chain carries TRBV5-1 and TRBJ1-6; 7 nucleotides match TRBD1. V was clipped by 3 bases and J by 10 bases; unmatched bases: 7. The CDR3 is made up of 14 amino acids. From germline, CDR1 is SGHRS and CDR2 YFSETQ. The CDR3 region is CASSSTTGRSPLHF. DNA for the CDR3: TGCGCCAGCAGCTCAACGACAGGGAGGTCACCCCTCCACTTT.

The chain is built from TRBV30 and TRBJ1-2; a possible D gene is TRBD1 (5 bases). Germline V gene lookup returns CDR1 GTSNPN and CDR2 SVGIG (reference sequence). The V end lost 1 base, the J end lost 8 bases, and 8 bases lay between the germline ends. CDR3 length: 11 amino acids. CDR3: CAWSAGEGYTF. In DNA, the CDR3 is TGTGCCTGGAGTGCGGGGGAGGGCTACACCTTC.

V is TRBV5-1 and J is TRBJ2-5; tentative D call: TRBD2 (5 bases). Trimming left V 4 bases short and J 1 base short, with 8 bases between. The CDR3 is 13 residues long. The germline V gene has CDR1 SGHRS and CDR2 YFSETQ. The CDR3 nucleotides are TGCGCCAGCAGCCGGGAACCCCAAGAGACCCAGTACTTC. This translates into CASSREPQETQYF.

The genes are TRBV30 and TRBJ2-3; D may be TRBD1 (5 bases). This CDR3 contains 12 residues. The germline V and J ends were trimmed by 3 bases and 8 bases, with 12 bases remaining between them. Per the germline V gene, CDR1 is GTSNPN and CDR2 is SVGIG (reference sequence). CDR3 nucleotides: TGTGCCTGGAGCCAGCAGGGCGGTACGCAGTATTTT. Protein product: CAWSQQGGTQYF.

The CDR3 spells CASSYSIGSYEQYF. As DNA, the CDR3 is TGTGCCAGCAGTTACTCGATCGGTTCCTACGAGCAGTACTTC. The chain combines TRBV6-6 with TRBJ2-7; D not certain. This CDR3 is built from 14 residues. Trimming took 0 bases from V and 1 from J, leaving 7 bases between them. CDR1 and CDR2 (germline): MNHNY, SVGAGI (reference sequence).